The TCR beta chain described here comes from a study of human T cells and chemical hapten exposure. Study-wide context: Small discrepancies in pooled library volume mainly accounted for the varying TCR yields per sample. Study-level points and caveats: TCRs at high frequency, those above 1 in 1000, did not change with DPC sensitization.

Individual cDNA molecules each carried unique molecular identifiers attached by the library. Under the authors' procedure: Samples ranged from 23,224 to 690,600 TCRs, with a median of roughly 96,000. TCRdb processed the 5' RACE reads anew with MiXCR; each CDR3 protein has one entry. Clone size and V and J calls follow TCRdb, not the original study. The sample includes 100,000 to 120,000 distinct CDR3 sequences, approximately 20% of them seen just once. The starting material, unfractionated whole blood, was used for total RNA extraction. The germline V gene has CDR1 SGHRS and CDR2 YFSETQ. The CDR3 sequence is 16 residues long. With 1 base clipped from V and 1 base from J, the junction kept 4 bases outside the gene matches. This clonotype was recorded at least ten times. No antigen is known for it.

This chain links TRBV5-1 with TRBJ1-5; 8 bases match TRBD1. The source of this sequence is a human donor in good health. This CDR3 reads CASSLWPGGSNQPQHF. The CDR3 coding sequence is TGCGCCAGCAGCTTGTGGCCAGGGGGCAGCAATCAGCCCCAGCATTTT.